These 9 T cell receptor beta chains share one sample of origin, sequenced in a study of T-cell reconstitution after alpha-beta-depleted transplantation in children. Construction of the TCRbeta library involved unique molecular identifiers. TCRdb fed the PCR reads into MiXCR, producing one record per CDR3 protein. Of more than 200,000 distinct CDR3 sequences detected, roughly a quarter appear once; the ten largest clones hold about 2.5%. The sample consisted of PBMCs, taken before TCRalphabeta/CD19-depleted stem cell transplant. These receptors came from a girl aged 2 to 10 with Fanconi anemia, due to receive a stem cell transplant.

Ten or more counts support this clonotype. The chain couples TRBV15 to TRBJ2-1; 11 bases are a match to TRBD2. V was pared by 3 bases and J by 7 bases, with 5 bases of the junction left unmatched. Germline assignment: CDR1 LNHNV and CDR2 YYDKDF (reference sequence). The CDR3 contains 15 residues. CDR3 region: CATSRGTSGGNEQFF. In nucleotides, the CDR3 is TGTGCCACCAGCAGGGGAACTAGCGGGGGAAATGAGCAGTTCTTC.

This clonotype showed up many times. V is TRBV20-1 and J is TRBJ2-4; 8 positions match TRBD1. Germline assignment: CDR1 DFQATT and CDR2 SNEGSKA (reference sequence). The CDR3 is 19 amino acids. V was pared by 2 bases and J by 0 bases, with 15 bases of the junction left unmatched. CDR3 sequence reads: CSARMDGTGTFLAKNIQYF. CDR3 nucleotides: TGCAGTGCTAGAATGGACGGGACAGGCACTTTCCTAGCCAAAAACATTCAGTACTTC.

This clonotype was seen a handful of times. V is TRBV7-6 and J is TRBJ2-2, with D unresolved. In germline, CDR1 is SGHVS, CDR2 FNYEAQ. Trimming cost V 5 bases and J 3 bases, with 16 bases left between them. The CDR3 covers 16 residues. Written as DNA, the CDR3 is TGTGCCAGCAGCATTTTTAAAGGCTCGGACACCGGGGAGCTGTTTTTT. This sequence encodes CASSIFKGSDTGELFF.

This chain joins TRBV29-1 and TRBJ2-2; 8 bases line up with TRBD1. The V gene's germline CDR1 is SQVTM and CDR2 ANQGSEA. The length of the CDR3 is 14 residues. V was pared by 6 bases and J by 4 bases, with 7 bases of the junction left unmatched. This chain's CDR3 is CSVWTGRVTGELFF. The CDR3 nucleotides read TGCAGCGTATGGACAGGGCGGGTCACCGGGGAGCTGTTTTTT.

This clonotype was counted many times. This rearrangement joins TRBV6-4 to TRBJ2-3; weak D call: TRBD2 (5 bases). Trimming took 8 bases from V and 2 from J, leaving 14 bases between them. The CDR3 runs to 14 residues. Looked up from germline, CDR1 is MRHNA and CDR2 is SNTAGT. Written as DNA, the CDR3 is TGTGCCAGCTCAGGAGCGGCCAACACAGATACGCAGTATTTT. Translating gives CASSGAANTDTQYF.

This clonotype showed up many times. V and J are TRBV21-1 and TRBJ2-7. TRBV21-1 is termed a pseudogene. The CDR3 runs to 16 residues. As DNA, the CDR3 is TGTGCCAGCAGCAAAAATCGAAGGCATGGGAACTACGAGCAGTACTTC. Its translation: CASSKNRRHGNYEQYF.

The chain has TRBV12-3 or TRBV12-4 and TRBJ1-2; 7 bases line up with TRBD1. The CDR3 contains 12 residues. The V and J ends lost 8 bases and 2 bases, in that order; junction bases with no gene match: 2. CDR3 residues: CASATGNYGYTF. CDR3 bases: TGTGCCAGCGCGACAGGGAACTATGGCTACACCTTC.

The V call is TRBV4-2, the J call TRBJ1-4; D remains unclear. From germline, CDR1 is LGHNA and CDR2 YNFKEQ. The CDR3 is 12 residues long. With 4 bases removed from V and 6 bases from J, the gap between germline ends came to 6 bases. This CDR3 reads CASSLGYEKLFF. CDR3 DNA sequence: TGTGCCAGCAGCCTGGGATATGAAAAACTGTTTTTT.

This clonotype was seen many times. The chain links TRBV12-3 or TRBV12-4 to TRBJ2-7; possibly TRBD1 for D (7 bases). There are 14 residues in the CDR3. V lost 2 bases and J 3 bases, leaving 11 bases between the germline ends. Written as DNA, the CDR3 is TGTGCCAGCAGTTTATCGGGGGACAGCTACGAGCAGTACTTC. It is translated as CASSLSGDSYEQYF.